The source of this TCR beta chain is a study of neurological immune-mediated disorders. Findings and caveats of the study: Patients with HTLV-1-associated myelopathy had the highest level of TCR clonal expansion, whereas patients with multiple sclerosis had the lowest level, falling beneath the level found in healthy controls.

V was clipped by 6 bases and J by 1 base, with 13 bases between them. The CDR3 runs to 14 residues. Germline values: CDR1 LGHDT, CDR2 YNNKEL (reference sequence). This clonotype was found a few times. Antigen specificity is unknown. Source material was 2 million unsorted PBMCs, stored at -80 °C in RNAlater. MiXCR, run by TCRdb on the 5' RACE reads, gives a single entry per CDR3 protein. The data show roughly 50,000 distinct CDR3 sequences, about 9.3% seen once. This clonotype was obtained from a man in his 70s with HTLV-1-associated myelopathy (HAM/TSP). This chain uses TRBV3-1 with TRBJ2-7, with no clear D. Sequencing was done on a sample of PBMCs. The CDR3 DNA reads TGTGCCAGCAGTCAGAGTAGTAGATCCTACGAGCAGTACTTC. Its protein product is CASSQSSRSYEQYF.